Here is one TCR beta chain with its context. V was trimmed by 5 bases and J by 10 bases, leaving 15 bases between them. Germline CDR1 is SGHTA and CDR2 is FQGNSA. The CDR3 is 14 amino acids. These data are taken from a study of neoadjuvant anti-PD-1 for oral cavity cancer. Across the whole study: Patients without progression got a fourth dose around day 43.

Two replicates per tumor sample, mostly from roughly 5 ug of genomic DNA. Measured with immunoSEQ multiplex PCR; TCRdb has only the in-frame clones, and not every one. The sample yields 7,000 to 8,000 clones, around 52% seen once. The receptor comes from a person aged 35-80 years with oral cavity squamous cell carcinoma. Material: tumor tissue, obtained before nivolumab (anti-PD-1) treatment. This sequence joins TRBV7-2 and TRBJ1-6; D might be TRBD1 (6 bases). CDR3: CASSPIWGRSPLHF. DNA of the CDR3: TGTGCCAGCAGCCCTATCTGGGGGCGATCACCCCTCCACTTT. The variable domain in full, with the rest retrieved from reference TRBV7-2 and TRBJ1-6, is GAGVSQSPSNKVTEKGKDVELRCDPISGHTALYWYRQSLGQGLEFLIYFQGNSAPDKSGLPSDRFSAERTGGSVSTLTIQRTQQEDSAVYLCASSPIWGRSPLHFGNGTRLTVT.